The subject of this entry is one TCR beta chain. The target antigen is unknown. The data were taken from a study of T-cell memory formation after mild COVID-19. Points from the study as a whole: The study found contracting CD4+ clones mainly in CM and EM and contracting CD8+ clones in EMRA. For second-wave clones that peaked at day 37, SARS-CoV-2 specificity went unverified. Clones shrinking between day 15 and 85 showed a balanced CD4/CD8 split, and those that grew later tilted toward CD4+.

This CDR3 region has 14 residues. Trimming took off 4 bases at V and 0 bases at J, with 9 bases between the two ends. Germline CDR1 reads SGHTA; CDR2 reads FQGTGA. One entry per CDR3 protein results from TCRdb running MiXCR on the 5' RACE reads. Of under 600,000 distinct CDR3 sequences in the sample, less than 25% were seen once. The sequenced material came from PBMCs or a T cell subset sorted from them (not recorded which). This receptor was obtained from an adult woman who had mild COVID-19 (a few samples of this study predate the infection). Cell type and time point are not known. V is TRBV7-3 and J is TRBJ1-2; D gene ambiguous. CDR3 sequence reads: CASSSGVTNYGYTF. For the CDR3, the DNA is TGTGCCAGCAGCTCGGGAGTTACTAACTATGGCTACACCTTC.